Listed here are 3 T cell receptor beta chains from one sample, sequenced in a study of OX40 agonist ivuxolimab in advanced cancers. Using immunoSEQ multiplex PCR, the repertoire was profiled, and TCRdb retains in-frame clones only, with some absent. The sample yields tens of thousands of clones, around four fifths seen once. This sample comprised CD4+ or CD8+ T cells sorted from blood, obtained in a trial of the OX40 agonist ivuxolimab. Receptors were obtained from an adult with an advanced solid tumor such as melanoma, head and neck, liver or kidney cancer.

The CDR3 nucleotides read TGTGCCAGCAGTTACTCCGACAGTCCTCAAGAGACCCAGTACTTC. Protein sequence: CASSYSDSPQETQYF. The chain carries TRBV6-5 and TRBJ2-5; the D gene is possibly TRBD1 (5 bases). The germline V gene encodes CDR1 MNHEY and CDR2 SVGAGI. Trimming pared 0 bases from V and 2 bases from J, leaving 10 bases between. There are 15 residues in the CDR3.

The CDR3 DNA is TGTGCCAGCAGTCGAAATACAGTAGCCAAAAACATTCAGTACTTC. This codes for CASSRNTVAKNIQYF. The chain carries TRBV27 and TRBJ2-4; no reliable D call. From germline, CDR1 is MNHEY and CDR2 SMNVEV (reference sequence). The CDR3 covers 15 residues. The V and J ends lost 5 bases and 0 bases respectively, with 11 bases between them.

The rearrangement joins TRBV27 to TRBJ1-2; TRBD1 is a possible D gene (5 bases). The CDR3 is 14 residues long. Germline V gene data show CDR1 as MNHEY and CDR2 as SMNVEV (reference sequence). V dropped 3 bases and J dropped 5 bases, with 13 bases sitting between them. This CDR3 reads CASSFQGGRYGYTF. DNA of the CDR3: TGTGCCAGCAGTTTTCAGGGAGGAAGATATGGCTACACCTTC.